The 18 T cell receptor beta chains given below trace back to one sample, sequenced in a study of T cells in Graves' hyperthyroidism and ophthalmopathy. TCR beta CDR3 regions were amplified from RNA transcripts. The HTBI primer set was used in a first-round RT-PCR of the TCR CDR3. Via MiXCR, TCRdb re-called the multiplex PCR reads, giving one row per CDR3 protein. The sample lists about 570,000 distinct CDR3 sequences, around 46% occurring once. The sample was peripheral blood or thyroid tissue (not recorded which). These receptors were taken from an adult woman with Graves' disease, either hyperthyroidism or ophthalmopathy (not recorded which).

The rearrangement uses TRBV29-1 and TRBJ1-4; 10 nucleotides match TRBD1. Germline CDR1 and CDR2: SQVTM and ANQGSEA. J lost 4 bases, V lost 1 base, and 12 bases had no gene match. The CDR3 spans 18 residues. The CDR3 nucleotides are TGCAGCGTTGAAGGTCGACAGGGGGCAAGGGAACGTAATGAAAAACTGTTTTTT. It translates to CSVEGRQGARERNEKLFF.

Notes on this clonotype: One end of the junction does not line up with germline, which may come from a read error. CDR3 loop: CATRTGSNTGELFF. The DNA of the CDR3 is TGCGCCACAAGGACAGGGAGTAACACCGGGGAGCTGTTTTTT. The rearrangement uses TRBV5-5 and TRBJ2-2, with 8 nucleotides matching TRBD1. The CDR3 totals 14 residues. Per the germline V gene, CDR1 is SGHKS and CDR2 is YYEKEE (reference sequence). Complete variable domain (other parts from reference TRBV5-5 and TRBJ2-2): DAGVTQSPTHLIKTRGQQVTLRCSPISGHKSVSWYQQVLGQGPQFIFQYYEKEERGRGNFPDRFSARQFPNYSSELNVNALLLGDSALYLCATRTGSNTGELFFGEGSRLTVL.

This clonotype has only a few counts. The chain carries TRBV25-1 and TRBJ2-5, with no clear D. The germline V gene has CDR1 MGHDK and CDR2 SYGVNS. The CDR3 consists of 13 residues. V lost 7 bases to trimming and J lost 4 bases, with 13 bases between them. This CDR3 reads CASTQPGGETQYF. CDR3 bases: TGTGCCAGCACCCAACCGGGTGGAGAGACCCAGTACTTC.

The V gene is TRBV2, the J gene TRBJ1-4, with D tentatively TRBD1 (5 bases). Germline CDR1 is SNHLY and CDR2 is FYNNEI. V dropped 1 base and J dropped 7 bases, with 13 bases sitting between them. The CDR3 covers 15 residues. The CDR3 protein is CASSEESGGSEKLFF. DNA of the CDR3: TGTGCCAGCAGTGAAGAGTCGGGGGGGAGTGAAAAACTGTTTTTT.

The gene calls are TRBV24-1 and TRBJ2-3; 7 nucleotides line up with TRBD1. CDR3 length: 17 residues. The germline gives CDR1 KGHDR, CDR2 SFDVKD. Losses at the gene ends were 0 bases for V and 0 bases for J; bases not matched to a gene: 5. The CDR3 DNA sequence: TGTGCCACCAGTGATTTGCCTACAGGGGAAAGCACAGATACGCAGTATTTT. Residues: CATSDLPTGESTDTQYF.

The chain links TRBV25-1 to TRBJ1-1; TRBD1 matches 9 bases. CDR1 is MGHDK, CDR2 SYGVNS, per germline. V lost 6 bases, J lost 6 bases, and 8 bases stayed unmatched. The CDR3 contains 14 residues. CDR3 sequence reads: CASRRPGQGSEAFF. CDR3 DNA: TGTGCCAGCAGGCGACCGGGACAGGGTTCTGAAGCTTTCTTT.

This chain links TRBV20-1 with TRBJ2-7; D might be TRBD1 or TRBD2, each matching 6 bases. The end of the DNA fits TRBJ2-4 better, so the J call may be wrong. This CDR3 spans 15 amino acids. Germline V CDR1 and CDR2: DFQATT, SNEGSKA (reference sequence). The CDR3 nucleotides are TGCAGTGCTAGCAGCGAGGGGGAGGTCAAAAACATTCAGTACTTC. This gives the protein CSASSEGEVKNIQYF.

The chain recombines TRBV10-3 with TRBJ1-1; no clear D. The germline V gene has CDR1 ENHRY and CDR2 SYGVKD. Trimming left V 4 bases short and J 8 bases short, with 5 bases between. The CDR3 has 10 amino acids. Here the CDR3 DNA reads TGTGCCATCAGTGGGACGGAAGCTTTCTTT. It translates to CAISGTEAFF.

Comments on this clonotype: Germline and junction disagree at one end, which may indicate a read error. The J gene is TRBJ2-2, the V gene TRBV7-7, with D possibly being TRBD2 (6 bases). Germline CDR1 and CDR2: SSHAT and FNYEAQ (reference sequence). The CDR3 consists of 15 residues. The CDR3 nucleotides are TGCGCCAGCAGCCAACTTAGCGGGAACACCGGGGAGCTGTTTTTT. Protein sequence: CASSQLSGNTGELFF.

There are many counts of this clonotype. This chain uses TRBV3-1 with TRBJ1-2; D is possibly TRBD1 (5 bases). CDR1 and CDR2 (germline): LGHDT, YNNKEL (reference sequence). Trimming left V 3 bases short and J 8 bases short, with 19 bases between. The CDR3 runs 15 residues. CDR3 protein: CASSHSGQGPTGYTF. CDR3 nucleotide sequence: TGTGCCAGCAGCCATTCCGGGCAGGGACCAACGGGCTACACCTTC.

At least ten counts were recorded for this clonotype. V gene TRBV7-8 combines with J gene TRBJ1-5, with a possible D match to TRBD1 (5 bases). Germline V lookup: CDR1 SGHVS, CDR2 FQNEAQ. Between the trimmed V and J ends, which lost 4 bases and 7 bases, there was a span of 14 bases. This CDR3 has 14 residues. This CDR3 is CASSSRGVGQPQHF. The CDR3 region has the DNA TGTGCCAGCAGCTCTAGGGGCGTGGGGCAGCCCCAGCATTTT.

This clonotype has only one observation. The gene calls are TRBV6-6 and TRBJ1-5; 11 bases map to TRBD1. The trim removed 6 bases at V and 7 bases at J, leaving 8 bases unmatched. CDR1 is MNHNY and CDR2 is SVGAGI in the germline V gene (reference sequence). The CDR3 is 15 amino acids. The chain's CDR3 is CASSLGQGARQPQHF. CDR3 DNA sequence: TGTGCCAGCAGCCTCGGACAGGGGGCCCGGCAGCCCCAGCATTTT.

J is TRBJ1-1 and V is TRBV10-2, with TRBD1 matching over 8 bases. The ends lost 3 bases at V and 4 bases at J; junction bases unmatched: 10. The CDR3 totals 16 residues. The germline CDR1 and CDR2 sequences are WSHSY and SAAADI. The CDR3 DNA follows: TGCGCCAGCAGTGACCCTCGACAGGGGCGCGTCACTGAAGCTTTCTTT. This encodes CASSDPRQGRVTEAFF.

This clonotype was recorded only once. The rearrangement uses TRBV20-1 and TRBJ1-3; the match to TRBD1 covers 7 bases. Germline loops: CDR1 DFQATT, CDR2 SNEGSKA (reference sequence). Germline trimming cut 5 bases from V and 2 bases from J; bases unmatched to any gene: 6. The CDR3 totals 14 residues. Written as DNA, the CDR3 is TGCAGTGCTCGACAGGGAAGGCCTGGAAACACCATATATTTT. As protein: CSARQGRPGNTIYF.

This clonotype was counted many times. J is TRBJ2-5 and V is TRBV7-9; D gene uncertain. V lost 8 bases and J 5 bases, leaving 15 bases between the germline ends. Germline V CDR1 and CDR2: SEHNR, FQNEAQ (reference sequence). This CDR3 is 13 amino acids long. DNA of the CDR3: TGTGCCAGCCGGGCCCCCAACGGCGAGACCCAGTACTTC. Encoded protein: CASRAPNGETQYF.

V and J are TRBV15 and TRBJ2-7, with 15 bases that match TRBD2. CDR3 length: 18 amino acids. Trimming cost V 0 bases and J 2 bases; bases outside gene matches: 5. Germline values: CDR1 LNHNV, CDR2 YYDKDF (reference sequence). CDR3 amino acids: CATSRDRTSGRAAYEQYF. CDR3 nucleotide sequence: TGTGCCACCAGCAGAGATCGGACTAGCGGGAGGGCAGCCTACGAGCAGTACTTC.

The gene calls are TRBV9 and TRBJ2-3; the D gene is possibly TRBD2 (7 bases). CDR1 is SGDLS, CDR2 YYNGEE, per germline. V was shortened by 7 bases and J by 4 bases, with 13 bases between the two germline ends. This CDR3 is 13 amino acids long. Here the CDR3 DNA reads TGTGCCAGCTCGGGGGGCTCCGCAGATACGCAGTATTTT. Protein product: CASSGGSADTQYF.

This sequence joins TRBV20-1 and TRBJ1-2; D remains unclear. The CDR3 contains 11 residues. Between the trimmed V and J ends, which lost 6 bases and 6 bases, there was a span of 11 bases. CDR1 is DFQATT and CDR2 is SNEGSKA in the germline V gene (reference sequence). In nucleotides, the CDR3 is TGCAGTGCCAAAGGATGGAATGGCTACACCTTC. Its protein is CSAKGWNGYTF.